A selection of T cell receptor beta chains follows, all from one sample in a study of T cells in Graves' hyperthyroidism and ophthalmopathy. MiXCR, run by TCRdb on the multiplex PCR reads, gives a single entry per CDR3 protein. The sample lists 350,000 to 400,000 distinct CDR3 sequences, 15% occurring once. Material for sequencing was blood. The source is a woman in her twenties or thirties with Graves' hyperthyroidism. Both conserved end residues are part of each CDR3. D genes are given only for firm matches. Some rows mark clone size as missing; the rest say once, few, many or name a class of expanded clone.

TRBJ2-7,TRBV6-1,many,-,TGTGCCAGCAGTGAGGGTGTTGGGACTCTCTTTGGCGGGGTTCCCTACGAGCAGTACTTC,CASSEGVGTLFGGVPYEQYF
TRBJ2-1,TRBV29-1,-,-,TGCAGCGTTGAGCCAACCCAAATATACAATGAGCAGTTCTTC,CSVEPTQIYNEQFF
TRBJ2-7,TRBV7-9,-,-,TGTGCCAGCAGCTTAAACCCAGGGCCCCGCGAGCAGTACTTC,CASSLNPGPREQYF
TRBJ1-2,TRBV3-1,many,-,TGTGCCAGCAGCCCACTTGGCCTGACGGGAGATGGCTACACCTTC,CASSPLGLTGDGYTF
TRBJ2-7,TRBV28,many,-,TGTGCCAGCAGTTTAAGAGTCCGGGACGAGCAGTACTTC,CASSLRVRDEQYF
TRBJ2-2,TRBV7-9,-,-,TGTGCCACCCCTCCTAGGGCCGGGGAGCTGTTTTTT,CATPPRAGELFF
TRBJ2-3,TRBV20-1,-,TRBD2,TGCAGTGCGCTAGCGGACACAGATACGCAGTATTTT,CSALADTDTQYF
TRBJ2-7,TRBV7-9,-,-,TGTGCCAGCTTTATCTCTATCCCTTCCTACGAGCAGTACTTC,CASFISIPSYEQYF
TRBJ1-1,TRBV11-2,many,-,TGTGCCAGCAGCCCAATCGCGGGGGTCACTGAAGCTTTCTTT,CASSPIAGVTEAFF
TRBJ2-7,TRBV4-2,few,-,TGTGCCAGCAGCCAAGAAAGATCAGGGCCGAGCTCCTACGAGCAGTACTTC,CASSQERSGPSSYEQYF
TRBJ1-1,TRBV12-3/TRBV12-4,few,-,TGTGCCAGCAGTTTGGGGGTGAGTTTGAACACTGAAGCTTTCTTT,CASSLGVSLNTEAFF
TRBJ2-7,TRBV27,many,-,TGTGCCAGCAGTATTGGCGCCAGCTCCTACGAGCAGTACTTC,CASSIGASSYEQYF
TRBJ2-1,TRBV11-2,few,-,TGTGCCAGCAGCCCCCGCGTGGGGCCTAACAATGAGCAGTTCTTC,CASSPRVGPNNEQFF
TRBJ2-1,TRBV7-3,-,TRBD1,TGTGCCAGCAGCTTAACAGTACAGGGGGGAAATGAGCAGTTCTTC,CASSLTVQGGNEQFF
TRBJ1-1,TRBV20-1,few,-,TGCAGTGCAATAGCCGGGACGCGCACTGAAGCTTTCTTT,CSAIAGTRTEAFF
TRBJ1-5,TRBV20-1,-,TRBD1,TGCAGTGCTCCCCCGGCAGGGGGGGATCAGCCCCAGCATTTT,CSAPPAGGDQPQHF
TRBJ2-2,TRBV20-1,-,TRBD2,TGCAGTGCCAGACAAAGTAGTTGGGGGGGCACCGGGGAGCTGTTTTTT,CSARQSSWGGTGELFF
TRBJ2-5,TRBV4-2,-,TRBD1,TGTGCCAGCAGCCGGGTAGGGCAGGGGGAAGAGACCCAGTACTTC,CASSRVGQGEETQYF
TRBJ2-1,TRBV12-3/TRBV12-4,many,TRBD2,TGTGCCAGCAGTTTAGTGATTAGCGGGTTGGGCTACAATGAGCAGTTCTTC,CASSLVISGLGYNEQFF
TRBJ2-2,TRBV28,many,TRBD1,TGTGCCAGCAGTAACAGGGGAAAGGACTGGAACACCGGGGAGCTGTTTTTT,CASSNRGKDWNTGELFF
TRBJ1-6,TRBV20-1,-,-,TGCAGTGCTAGAATCCCCGGGACTAGTAATTCACCCCTCCACTTT,CSARIPGTSNSPLHF
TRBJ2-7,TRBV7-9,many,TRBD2,TGTGCCAGCGGCCTCGGAATAGCGGGGATTAACTACGAGCAGTACTTC,CASGLGIAGINYEQYF
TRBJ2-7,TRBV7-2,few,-,TGTGCCAGCAGCTCAGGGAGAAGCTCCTACGAGCAGTACTTC,CASSSGRSSYEQYF
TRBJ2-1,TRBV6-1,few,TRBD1,TGTGCCAGCAGACGGCGATACGACAGGGGGAGCTCCTACAATGAGCAGTTCTTC,CASRRRYDRGSSYNEQFF
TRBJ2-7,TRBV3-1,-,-,TGTGCCAGCAGCCGAAGGTGGTCAAGCCTCCACGAGCAGTACTTC,CASSRRWSSLHEQYF
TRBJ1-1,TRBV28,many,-,TGTGCCAGCAGTGGCGAGTGGGGCACTGAAGCTTTCTTT,CASSGEWGTEAFF
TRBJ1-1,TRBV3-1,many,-,TGTGCCAGCAACCCGGGACCGAACACTGAAGCTTTCTTT,CASNPGPNTEAFF
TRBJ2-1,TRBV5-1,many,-,TGCGCCAGCAGCTTGGCCGTTTGGGGCAATGAGCAGTTCTTC,CASSLAVWGNEQFF
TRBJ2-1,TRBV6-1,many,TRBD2,TGTGCCAGCAGAGGACTAGCGGGAAGAAGCTCCTACAATGAGCAGTTCTTC,CASRGLAGRSSYNEQFF
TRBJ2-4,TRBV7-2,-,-,TGTGCCAGCAGCTCCCTTGACAAAAACATTCAGTACTTC,CASSSLDKNIQYF
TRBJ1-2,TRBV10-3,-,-,TGTGCCATCAGGCAGAACTATGGCTACACCTTC,CAIRQNYGYTF
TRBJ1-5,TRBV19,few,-,TGTGCCAGTAGTGTGGGAGAGGGAGCGCCCCAGCATTTT,CASSVGEGAPQHF
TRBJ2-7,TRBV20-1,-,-,TGCAGTGCTAGAACGCCGCGGCTAGACTACGAGCAGTACTTC,CSARTPRLDYEQYF
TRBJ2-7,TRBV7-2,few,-,TGTGCCAGCAGCGCGAGAGGGAGGGGGATAAGCTCCTACGAGCAGTACTTC,CASSARGRGISSYEQYF
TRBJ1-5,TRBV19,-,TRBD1,TGTGCCAGTAGTACCCGACAGGGGTGGCAGCCCCAGCATTTT,CASSTRQGWQPQHF
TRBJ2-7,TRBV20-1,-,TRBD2,TGCAGTGCTACAAGGACTAGTATCTACGAGCAGTACTTC,CSATRTSIYEQYF
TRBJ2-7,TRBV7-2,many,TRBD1,TGTGCCAGCAGCGTAGAACCGGACAGGGTGGAAGAGCAGTACTTC,CASSVEPDRVEEQYF
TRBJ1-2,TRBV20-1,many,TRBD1,TGCAGTGCTAGAGGGGGAACAGGGGGCTTGGACTATGGCTACACCTTC,CSARGGTGGLDYGYTF
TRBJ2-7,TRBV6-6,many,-,TGTGCCAGCAGTTACCGGCCGGACAGAAACTACGAGCAGTACTTC,CASSYRPDRNYEQYF
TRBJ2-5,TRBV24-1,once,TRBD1,TGTGCCACCGGACAGGGGACAGAGACCCAGTACTTC,CATGQGTETQYF
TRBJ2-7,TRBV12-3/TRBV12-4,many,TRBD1,TGTGCCAGCAGTTTTCCCCGGGACAGGGGTGGGGAGCAGTACTTC,CASSFPRDRGGEQYF
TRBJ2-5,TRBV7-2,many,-,TGTGCCAGCAGCTTTATAACTAGGCAAGAGACCCAGTACTTC,CASSFITRQETQYF
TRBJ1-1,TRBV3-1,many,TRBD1,TGTGCCAGCAGCCAGGACGGACAGGTCTCGAGAGCTTTCTTT,CASSQDGQVSRAFF
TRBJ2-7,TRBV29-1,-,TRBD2,TGCAGCGTTGATGGATTTATACTTACTAGCGAGATCAAATACGAGCAGTACTTC,CSVDGFILTSEIKYEQYF
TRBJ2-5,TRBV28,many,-,TGTGCCAGCAGTTTGGTAGTGGAGGAGACCCAGTACTTC,CASSLVVEETQYF
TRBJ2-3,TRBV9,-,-,TGTGCCAGCAGCGTAGAGAGGAGCACAGATACGCAGTATTTT,CASSVERSTDTQYF
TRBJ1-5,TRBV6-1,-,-,TGTGCCAGCAGTTTCAACCCAAATCAGCCCCAGCATTTT,CASSFNPNQPQHF
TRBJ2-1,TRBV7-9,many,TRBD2,TGTGCCAGCAGCTCTCGGACTAGCGGGGGAACTTCCTACAATGAGCAGTTCTTC,CASSSRTSGGTSYNEQFF
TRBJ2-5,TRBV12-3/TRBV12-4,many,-,TGTGCCAGCAGTTTAGCGTCGCAGCAAGAGACCCAGTACTTC,CASSLASQQETQYF
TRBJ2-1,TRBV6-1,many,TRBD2,TGTGCCAGTGGGGTAGCGGGACCTTACAATGAGCAGTTCTTC,CASGVAGPYNEQFF
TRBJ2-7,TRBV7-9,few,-,TGTGCCAGCAGCTTATGGGGTTACGAGCAGTACTTC,CASSLWGYEQYF
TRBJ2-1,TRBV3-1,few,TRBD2,TGTGCCAGCAGCCACCGACTAGCGGGAGTGAATGAGCAGTTCTTC,CASSHRLAGVNEQFF